This passage covers 17 T cell receptor beta chains from one sample sequenced in a study of beta chain features in type 1 diabetes. Regarding the study as a whole: A moderate, significant TCRB CDR3 shortening appeared in type 1 diabetes across four CD4+ subsets.

The antigens of these receptors remain unknown. The entirety of the isolated RNA underwent reverse transcription, so expressed TCRB transcripts were sequenced. Profiling relied on immunoSEQ multiplex PCR, and the TCRdb table lists in-frame clones only, not all of them. The sample includes 50,000 to 55,000 clones, 55% to 75% of them seen just once. Sequenced: stem cell memory CD4+ T cells from blood. These receptors came from a woman aged 25 to 39 with type 1 diabetes.

This clone has more than one count but fewer than ten. The chain carries TRBV7-2 and TRBJ1-1, with D unclear. Germline CDR1 SGHTA, CDR2 FQGNSA. With 6 bases removed from V and 0 bases from J, the gap between germline ends came to 5 bases. The CDR3 is made up of 12 amino acids. The DNA for the CDR3 is TGTGCCAGCAGTCTAATGAACACTGAAGCTTTCTTT. This codes for CASSLMNTEAFF.

This clone was detected a few times. The gene calls are TRBV5-1 and TRBJ2-1, with 8 bases matching TRBD2. This CDR3 has 16 residues. Germline-derived CDR1 and CDR2 are SGHRS and YFSETQ. J was trimmed by 9 bases and V by 1 base; bases with no gene match: 12. The CDR3 region has the DNA TGCGCCAGCAGCTTGAGGGCGGGAGGTAATCACGGTGAGCAGTTCTTC. Amino acids: CASSLRAGGNHGEQFF.

This chain uses TRBV7-2 with TRBJ1-1; no definite D call. The CDR3 has 13 amino acids. Germline CDR1 and CDR2: SGHTA and FQGNSA. V was shortened by 1 base and J by 4 bases, with 7 bases between the two germline ends. CDR3 bases: TGTGCCAGCAGCTTAGGAGGGAGCACTGAAGCTTTCTTT. Residues: CASSLGGSTEAFF.

The chain links TRBV6-5 to TRBJ2-7, with 7 bases identical to TRBD1. V shed 5 bases and J 3 bases; nucleotides not matched to a gene: 10. Per the germline V gene, CDR1 is MNHEY and CDR2 is SVGAGI. The CDR3 extends over 15 amino acids. The CDR3 loop is CASSPQGQLYYEQYF. CDR3 nucleotides: TGTGCCAGCAGTCCCCAGGGACAGCTCTACTACGAGCAGTACTTC.

The CDR3 nucleotides are TGTGCCAGCAGCCCCACCTATAGCAATCAGCCCCAGCATTTT. Residues: CASSPTYSNQPQHF. The V and J genes are TRBV28 and TRBJ1-5, with unresolved D. Per the germline V gene, CDR1 is MDHEN and CDR2 is SYDVKM. The CDR3 extends over 14 amino acids. Between the trimmed V and J ends, which lost 6 bases and 0 bases, there was a span of 9 bases.

This clone was picked up a small number of times. The V call is TRBV5-4, the J call TRBJ2-3; 15 nucleotides line up with TRBD2. CDR1 is SGHNT, CDR2 YYREEE, per germline (reference sequence). This CDR3 contains 16 residues. V dropped 3 bases and J dropped 4; count of bases not matched to a gene: 3. CDR3 nucleotides: TGTGCCAGCAGCTCCGGACTAGCGGGAGGGCCAGATACGCAGTATTTT. It specifies CASSSGLAGGPDTQYF.

This clone has a handful of counts. V is TRBV30 and J is TRBJ2-1; 9 bases map to TRBD2. CDR1 GTSNPN and CDR2 SVGIG come from the germline V gene (reference sequence). V shed 0 bases, J shed 1 base, and the junction held 7 bases outside the gene matches. There are 17 residues in the CDR3. The CDR3 sequence: CAWSVLYSGRSYNEQFF. The CDR3 coding sequence is TGTGCCTGGAGTGTACTCTATAGCGGGAGATCCTACAATGAGCAGTTCTTC.

Only a few counts were recorded for this clone. The chain couples TRBV29-1 to TRBJ2-3, with D possibly TRBD2 on 5 matching bases. Germline loops: CDR1 SQVTM, CDR2 ANQGSEA. The CDR3 runs to 12 residues. The V end lost 5 bases, the J end lost 0 bases, and 6 bases lay between the germline ends. The CDR3 spells CSVRGSTDTQYF. The CDR3 bases are TGCAGCGTTCGAGGGAGCACAGATACGCAGTATTTT.

This clone has a handful of counts. The chain combines TRBV2 with TRBJ2-3, with D possibly TRBD1 on 5 matching bases. The CDR3 is 14 residues long. With 2 bases removed from V and 0 bases from J, the gap between germline ends came to 6 bases. Germline loops: CDR1 SNHLY, CDR2 FYNNEI. CDR3 protein: CASSEQGSTDTQYF. The CDR3 DNA sequence: TGTGCCAGCAGTGAACAGGGTAGCACAGATACGCAGTATTTT.

This chain uses TRBV7-3 with TRBJ2-5, with D possibly being TRBD1 (6 bases). The CDR3 runs to 14 residues. The V and J ends lost 5 bases and 5 bases respectively, with 15 bases between them. The germline V gene encodes CDR1 SGHTA and CDR2 FQGTGA. This chain's CDR3 is CASSLQGSSETQYF. The CDR3 nucleotides are TGTGCCAGCAGCCTACAGGGTTCGAGTGAGACCCAGTACTTC.

As to this clone: Other DNA variants within this sample encode the same CDR3. The chain links TRBV18 to TRBJ2-7; 10 nucleotides align to TRBD1. V gave up 0 bases and J gave up 1 base; unmatched junction bases: 0. CDR1 is KGHSH and CDR2 is LQKENI in the germline V gene. The CDR3 sequence is 15 residues long. Here the CDR3 DNA reads TGTGCCAGCTCACCACCGGGACAGGGGTCCTACGAGCAGTACTTC. Translation: CASSPPGQGSYEQYF.

This chain links TRBV7-8 with TRBJ1-2, with a tentative D call TRBD1 (6 bases). V shed 5 bases and J shed 6 bases, with 13 bases lying between them. The CDR3 is made up of 13 amino acids. In germline, CDR1 is SGHVS, CDR2 FQNEAQ. The CDR3 protein is CASSRGLEDGYTF. The CDR3 DNA follows: TGTGCCAGCAGCAGGGGGTTAGAGGATGGCTACACCTTC.

The J gene is TRBJ2-7, the V gene TRBV7-6, with D maybe TRBD2 (5 bases). Trimming stripped 2 bases from V and 3 bases from J, with 14 bases between. This CDR3 contains 15 residues. Per the germline V gene, CDR1 is SGHVS and CDR2 is FNYEAQ. This CDR3 is CASSLYPAGSYEQYF. Written as DNA, the CDR3 is TGTGCCAGCAGCTTATACCCGGCGGGCAGCTACGAGCAGTACTTC.

This chain links TRBV5-1 with TRBJ2-5; TRBD2 matches at 10 bases. The last part of the DNA fits TRBJ2-7 better; the J call may be wrong. The CDR3 length is 14 residues. Germline-derived CDR1 and CDR2 are SGHRS and YFSETQ. CDR3 amino acids: CASSLEREGYEQYF. The CDR3, as DNA: TGCGCCAGCAGCTTGGAGCGGGAGGGCTACGAGCAGTACTTC.

The V call is TRBV2, the J call TRBJ1-2; the D gene is possibly TRBD1 (6 bases). The V gene's germline CDR1 is SNHLY and CDR2 FYNNEI. The ends were cut back, 3 bases at V and 8 bases at J, with 13 bases in the middle. The CDR3 has 13 residues. The CDR3: CASSDTGYHGYTF. The CDR3 coding sequence is TGTGCCAGCAGTGACACAGGGTATCACGGCTACACCTTC.

This clone showed up just once. The V gene is TRBV27, the J gene TRBJ1-1; unclear D gene. The ends were cut back, 2 bases at V and 0 bases at J, with 7 bases in the middle. Per the germline V gene, CDR1 is MNHEY and CDR2 is SMNVEV (reference sequence). There are 14 residues in the CDR3. CDR3 DNA sequence: TGTGCCAGCAGTTTACTGTCTGTGAACACTGAAGCTTTCTTT. This codes for CASSLLSVNTEAFF.

The DNA for the CDR3 is TGTGCCAGCAGTTTTGCGGACAGGGATGACGAGCAGTACTTC. It encodes CASSFADRDDEQYF. V is TRBV28 and J is TRBJ2-7; 8 nucleotides line up with TRBD1. V lost 3 bases, J lost 5 bases, and 6 bases stayed unmatched. The CDR3 runs 14 residues. CDR1 and CDR2 from the germline V gene are MDHEN and SYDVKM.